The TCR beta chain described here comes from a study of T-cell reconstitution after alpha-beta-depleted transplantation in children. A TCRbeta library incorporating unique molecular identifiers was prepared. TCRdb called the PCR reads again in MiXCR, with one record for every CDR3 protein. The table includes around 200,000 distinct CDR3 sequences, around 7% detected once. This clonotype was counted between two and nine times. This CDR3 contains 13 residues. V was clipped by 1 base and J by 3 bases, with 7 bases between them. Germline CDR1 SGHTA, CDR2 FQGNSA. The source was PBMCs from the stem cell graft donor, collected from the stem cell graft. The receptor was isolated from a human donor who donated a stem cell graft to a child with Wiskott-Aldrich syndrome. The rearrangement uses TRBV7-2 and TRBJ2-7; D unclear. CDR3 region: CASSLDPLYEQYF. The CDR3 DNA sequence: TGTGCCAGCAGCTTAGATCCTCTCTACGAGCAGTACTTC.